The next 6 T cell receptor beta chains were all read from a single sample in a study of Ad26.COV2.S vaccination and SARS-CoV-2 variants. Profiling relied on immunoSEQ multiplex PCR, and the TCRdb table lists in-frame clones only, not all of them. The table has more than 400,000 clones, 90% seen once. Treatment denoted: 19 received Ad26.COV2.S at low or high dose, single or two shots; 5 received placebo; per-sample allocation not given. Sampling was done on day 63 after the first vaccine or placebo injection. The specimen was peripheral blood, collected in a trial of Ad26.COV2.S vaccine versus placebo. The origin of the receptors is a person between 18 and 65 years old who received the Ad26.COV2.S COVID-19 vaccine or a placebo.

Only one count was recorded for this clone. The CDR3 region is CASIEGITNYGYTF. For the CDR3, the DNA is TGTGCCAGCATTGAGGGAATTACTAACTATGGCTACACCTTC. The chain combines TRBV28 with TRBJ1-2; D is undetermined. Germline V gives CDR1 MDHEN, CDR2 SYDVKM. The CDR3 runs to 14 residues. Trimming removed 7 bases from V and 0 bases from J, with 12 bases in between.

The chain couples TRBV4-1 to TRBJ2-5, with a possible D match to TRBD1 (6 bases). V gave up 0 bases and J gave up 6 bases, with 20 bases separating them. The CDR3 contains 17 residues. From germline, CDR1 is MGHRA and CDR2 YSYEKL. The chain's CDR3 is CASSQDQGLRIGQTQYF. The CDR3 bases are TGCGCCAGCAGCCAAGATCAGGGGTTACGGATCGGACAGACCCAGTACTTC.

The chain recombines TRBV7-2 with TRBJ2-7, with 9 bases lining up with TRBD2. The CDR3 covers 15 residues. With V trimmed by 1 base and J by 0 bases, 1 base remained unmatched. Germline V gene lookup returns CDR1 SGHTA and CDR2 FQGNSA. Written as DNA, the CDR3 is TGTGCCAGCAGCTTAGGAGCGGGAGGCTCCTACGAGCAGTACTTC. Protein product: CASSLGAGGSYEQYF.

A few counts support this clone. The CDR3 bases are TGTGCCAGCAGCGCCCAGTACCACACAGATACGCAGTATTTT. Protein: CASSAQYHTDTQYF. The chain joins TRBV7-2 to TRBJ2-3; D unclear. V was pared by 5 bases and J by 2 bases, with 11 bases between. The CDR3 covers 14 residues. Germline V gene data show CDR1 as SGHTA and CDR2 as FQGNSA.

This clone has just one count. V gene TRBV6-1 combines with J gene TRBJ1-2; D is ambiguous. Trimming pared 0 bases from V and 8 bases from J, leaving 13 bases between. Germline V lookup: CDR1 MNHNS, CDR2 SASEGT. The CDR3 is made up of 14 amino acids. The CDR3 here is CASSEAADQRGYTF. The CDR3, as DNA: TGTGCCAGCAGTGAAGCGGCGGATCAGCGGGGCTACACCTTC.

The chain employs TRBV29-1 and TRBJ2-3; D gene unclear. V was cut by 3 bases and J by 6 bases, with 7 bases left in between. The CDR3 is 11 amino acids. Looked up from germline, CDR1 is SQVTM and CDR2 is ANQGSEA. CDR3: CSVEAADTQYF. DNA of the CDR3: TGCAGCGTTGAGGCGGCGGATACGCAGTATTTT.